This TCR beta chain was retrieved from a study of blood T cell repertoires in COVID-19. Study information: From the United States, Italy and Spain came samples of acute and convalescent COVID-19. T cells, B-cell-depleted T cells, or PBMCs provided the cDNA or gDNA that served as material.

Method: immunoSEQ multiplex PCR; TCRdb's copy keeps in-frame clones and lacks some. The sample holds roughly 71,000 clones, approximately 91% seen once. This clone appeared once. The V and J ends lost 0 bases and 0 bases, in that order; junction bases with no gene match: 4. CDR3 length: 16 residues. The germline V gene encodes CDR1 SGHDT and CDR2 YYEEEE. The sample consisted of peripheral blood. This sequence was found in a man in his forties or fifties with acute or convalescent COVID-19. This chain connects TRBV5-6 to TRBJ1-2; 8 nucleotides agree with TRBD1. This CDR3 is CASSLVDRGPNYGYTF. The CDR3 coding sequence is TGTGCCAGCAGCTTGGTTGACAGGGGCCCTAACTATGGCTACACCTTC. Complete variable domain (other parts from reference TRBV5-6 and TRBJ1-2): DAGVTQSPTHLIKTRGQQVTLRCSPKSGHDTVSWYQQALGQGPQFIFQYYEEEERQRGNFPDRFSGHQFPNYSSELNVNALLLGDSALYLCASSLVDRGPNYGYTFGSGTRLTVV.